This passage covers 22 T cell receptor beta chains from one sample sequenced in a study of shared clonotypes between healthy human individuals. This table comes from immunoSEQ multiplex PCR, and its TCRdb copy is limited to in-frame clones, with some not included. The table has some 2 million clones, about 95% seen once. Positively selected for CCR7, the CD45RO-negative cells used as naive CD8 cells excluded terminally differentiated effector memory CD45RA+ cells. Sequencing was carried out using naive CD8+ T cells sorted from blood. These receptors were obtained from a man aged 18 to 30 in good health.

J is TRBJ2-7 and V is TRBV5-1; 8 nucleotides agree with TRBD2. CDR1 is SGHRS and CDR2 is YFSETQ in the germline V gene. Losses at the gene ends were 0 bases for V and 7 bases for J; bases not matched to a gene: 18. The CDR3 extends over 18 amino acids. CDR3 region: CASSLAGVAGTPGEEQYF. CDR3 bases: TGCGCCAGCAGCTTGGCCGGGGTAGCGGGGACCCCCGGGGAGGAGCAGTACTTC.

This clone was picked up one time. The rearrangement joins TRBV27 to TRBJ2-3; tentatively, D is TRBD1 or TRBD2 (5 bases each). Germline V gives CDR1 MNHEY, CDR2 SMNVEV (reference sequence). The CDR3 totals 17 residues. The V end was cut by 1 base, the J end by 6 bases, with 20 bases between. The CDR3 DNA reads as TGTGCCAGCAGTTTATTGGGGACCCATACAGAGGGGGATACGCAGTATTTT. Amino acid sequence: CASSLLGTHTEGDTQYF.

This chain connects TRBV5-4 to TRBJ2-1; TRBD2 is a possible D gene (5 bases). The V end was cut by 0 bases, the J end by 5 bases, with 9 bases between. CDR1 is SGHNT and CDR2 is YYREEE in the germline V gene (reference sequence). The CDR3 is 14 residues long. DNA for the CDR3: TGTGCCAGCAGCTTGGAGGCGGGTAACAATGAGCAGTTCTTC. This codes for CASSLEAGNNEQFF.

The chain combines TRBV19 with TRBJ1-2, with 8 bases lining up with TRBD1. The V gene end was trimmed by 8 bases and the J gene end by 8 bases; junction bases not matched to a gene: 10. The length of the CDR3 is 13 residues. CDR1 LNHDA and CDR2 SQIVND come from the germline V gene (reference sequence). The CDR3 loop reads CASGTGSAQGYTF. As DNA, the CDR3 is TGTGCCAGTGGGACAGGCAGCGCACAAGGCTACACCTTC.

The CDR3: CASSGSGFLSYEQYF. The CDR3, as DNA: TGTGCCAGCAGTGGGTCAGGGTTTCTCTCCTACGAGCAGTACTTC. V gene TRBV2 combines with J gene TRBJ2-7; D might be TRBD1 (5 bases). Trimming took 4 bases from V and 0 from J, leaving 13 bases between them. Per the germline V gene, CDR1 is SNHLY and CDR2 is FYNNEI. The CDR3 has 15 amino acids.

J is TRBJ1-2 and V is TRBV19, with D maybe TRBD1 (5 bases). Trimming removed 1 base at V and 3 bases at J, with 9 bases between. Per the germline V gene, CDR1 is LNHDA and CDR2 is SQIVND (reference sequence). The CDR3 is 14 amino acids. CDR3 sequence (DNA): TGTGCCAGTAGTATAGCTGCCAGGGACTATGGCTACACCTTC. Its protein is CASSIAARDYGYTF.

The CDR3, as DNA: TGTGCCAGCAGCTTAAGTCCCGGACAGGGCCGCCAAGAGACCCAGTACTTC. It is translated as CASSLSPGQGRQETQYF. The genes are TRBV7-9 and TRBJ2-5; 8 nucleotides line up with TRBD1. This CDR3 comprises 17 residues. Per germline, CDR1 SEHNR and CDR2 FQNEAQ (reference sequence). With V trimmed by 2 bases and J by 1 base, 9 bases remained unmatched. Combining the CDR3 with reference TRBV7-9 and TRBJ2-5 gives the whole variable domain DTGVSQNPRHKITKRGQNVTFRCDPISEHNRLYWYRQTLGQGPEFLTYFQNEAQLEKSRLLSDRFSAERPKGSFSTLEIQRTEQGDSAMYLCASSLSPGQGRQETQYFGPGTRLLVL.

The CDR3 DNA reads TGTGCCAGCAGTGAGGGCAGGGATGGGTCCCACGAGCAGTACTTC. Residues: CASSEGRDGSHEQYF. The genes are TRBV6-1 and TRBJ2-7, with D perhaps matching TRBD1 (5 bases). Germline CDR1 reads MNHNS; CDR2 reads SASEGT. Between the trimmed V and J ends, which lost 3 bases and 5 bases, there was a span of 17 bases. The CDR3 sequence is 15 residues long.

The chain uses TRBV23-1 and TRBJ2-7, with TRBD2 identical over 9 bases. TRBV23-1 is an ORF for which the function is uncertain. CDR3 length equals 15 residues. V was pared by 5 bases and J by 7 bases, with 12 bases of the junction left unmatched. The DNA of the CDR3 is TGCGCCAGCAGTACATCCGAGCGGGGGGCGGGAGAGCAGTACTTC. Amino acid sequence: CASSTSERGAGEQYF.

A remark on this clone: This same CDR3 is encoded by further DNA sequences in the sample. The V call is TRBV7-9, the J call TRBJ1-5; D is ambiguous. CDR1 is SEHNR and CDR2 is FQNEAQ in the germline V gene (reference sequence). Trimming removed 3 bases at V and 5 bases at J, with 8 bases between. The CDR3 contains 13 residues. The CDR3 sequence: CASSLEGYQPQHF. CDR3 coding DNA: TGTGCCAGCAGCTTGGAGGGATATCAGCCCCAGCATTTT.

This clone was picked up one time. V gene TRBV6-5 combines with J gene TRBJ2-3; possible D gene TRBD1, 6 bases. There are 15 residues in the CDR3. CDR1 is MNHEY, CDR2 SVGAGI, per germline. With 6 bases removed from V and 6 bases from J, the gap between germline ends came to 19 bases. CDR3 DNA: TGTGCCAGCAGCCCCGGACAGCAGGCCGGGGATACGCAGTATTTT. Encoded protein: CASSPGQQAGDTQYF.

V gene TRBV30 combines with J gene TRBJ1-1; 11 bases agree with TRBD1. The length of the CDR3 is 13 residues. The J segment lost 5 bases and the V segment lost 5 bases, leaving 4 bases of the junction unmatched. The germline CDR1 and CDR2 sequences are GTSNPN and SVGIG (reference sequence). CDR3 loop: CAWGTGGWTEAFF. The CDR3 bases are TGTGCCTGGGGGACAGGGGGATGGACTGAAGCTTTCTTT.

In its sample, this clone was seen a few times. Other DNA sequences within the sample encode an identical CDR3. The CDR3 sequence is CAWSKQGATEAFF. The DNA of the CDR3 is TGTGCCTGGAGTAAACAGGGGGCGACTGAAGCTTTCTTT. V usage is TRBV30 and J usage is TRBJ1-1; 9 bases line up with TRBD1. The CDR3 runs to 13 residues. Germline V CDR1 and CDR2: GTSNPN, SVGIG (reference sequence). The ends lost 2 bases at V and 5 bases at J; junction bases unmatched: 3.

The CDR3 DNA reads as TGTGCCAGCAGCCTCCGGACAGGGGGCTTTGAAAAACTGTTTTTT. Its translation: CASSLRTGGFEKLFF. The V and J genes are TRBV7-9 and TRBJ1-4; 11 nucleotides match TRBD1. The CDR3 contains 15 residues. Germline values: CDR1 SEHNR, CDR2 FQNEAQ (reference sequence). The ends lost 5 bases at V and 7 bases at J; junction bases unmatched: 6.

On this clone itself: Different DNA sequences within this sample yield the same CDR3. CDR3 residues: CASSLGTGAYGYTF. In DNA, the CDR3 is TGTGCCAGCAGTTTAGGGACAGGAGCCTATGGCTACACCTTC. The chain joins TRBV27 to TRBJ1-2, with TRBD1 matching 8 bases. The CDR3 loop spans 14 amino acids. Germline V gene sequence: CDR1 MNHEY, CDR2 SMNVEV (reference sequence). Germline trimming cut 2 bases from V and 4 bases from J; bases unmatched to any gene: 3.

This clone was picked up one time. Different DNA sequences within this sample yield the same CDR3. The chain joins TRBV30 to TRBJ1-1; D may be TRBD1 (6 bases). V lost 0 bases and J lost 1, with 9 bases in between. From germline, CDR1 is GTSNPN and CDR2 SVGIG (reference sequence). CDR3 length equals 14 residues. CDR3 nucleotides: TGTGCCTGGAGTGTAGGAGGGGGGAACACTGAAGCTTTCTTT. This encodes CAWSVGGGNTEAFF.

The chain has TRBV2 and TRBJ2-1; 9 positions agree with TRBD2. Losses at the gene ends were 6 bases for V and 6 bases for J; bases not matched to a gene: 12. CDR1 SNHLY and CDR2 FYNNEI come from the germline V gene. The CDR3 is 16 residues long. The CDR3 DNA reads as TGTGCCAGCAGGGCCGGGACTAGCACCGTTTCCAATGAGCAGTTCTTC. It codes for CASRAGTSTVSNEQFF.

A note on this clone: The germline gene is not matched at one end of the junction; a read error may be the cause. The chain recombines TRBV5-6 with TRBJ1-1; D may be TRBD1 (6 bases). Germline V gives CDR1 SGHDT, CDR2 YYEEEE. The CDR3 spans 14 residues. CDR3 region: CASSLASGATKAFF. The CDR3 DNA is TGTGCCAGCAGCTTGGCCTCGGGGGCCACTAAAGCTTTCTTT.

J is TRBJ2-5 and V is TRBV27; 13 positions match TRBD2. Germline assignment: CDR1 MNHEY and CDR2 SMNVEV (reference sequence). CDR3 length: 14 residues. V shed 4 bases, J shed 9 bases, and the junction held 5 bases outside the gene matches. The DNA of the CDR3 is TGTGCCAGCAGTTCGGGGACTAGCGGGGTGTCCCAGTACTTC. Translated, it gives CASSSGTSGVSQYF.

The chain combines TRBV14 with TRBJ2-7, with D perhaps matching TRBD2 (5 bases). V was shortened by 0 bases and J by 6 bases, with 9 bases between the two germline ends. The length of the CDR3 is 13 residues. Germline CDR1 SGHDN, CDR2 FVKESK. CDR3 in DNA: TGTGCCAGCAGCCAAGATTCACGGGGCGAGCAGTACTTC. Encoded protein: CASSQDSRGEQYF.

The V call is TRBV7-9, the J call TRBJ2-3; 7 nucleotides agree with TRBD2. The CDR3 has 16 residues. J lost 2 bases, V lost 5 bases, and 10 bases had no gene match. CDR1 and CDR2 (germline): SEHNR, FQNEAQ (reference sequence). The CDR3 is CASSPGGEGFTDTQYF. As DNA, the CDR3 is TGTGCCAGCAGCCCCGGCGGGGAGGGATTCACAGATACGCAGTATTTT.

The table lists this clone with a count of one. The chain has TRBV19 and TRBJ2-3; D possibly corresponds to TRBD1 (6 bases). CDR1 and CDR2 (germline): LNHDA, SQIVND (reference sequence). The CDR3 is 14 residues long. V shed 5 bases and J shed 2 bases, with 11 bases lying between them. The DNA for the CDR3 is TGTGCCAGTAGTTATACAGGGATCACAGATACGCAGTATTTT. It translates to CASSYTGITDTQYF. Full variable domain (remainder filled in from reference TRBV19 and TRBJ2-3): DGGITQSPKYLFRKEGQNVTLSCEQNLNHDAMYWYRQDPGQGLRLIYYSQIVNDFQKGDIAEGYSVSREKKESFPLTVTSAQKNPTAFYLCASSYTGITDTQYFGPGTRLTVL.